Described below is a single T cell receptor (beta chain) sequence and its context. Sequencing was performed with immunoSEQ multiplex PCR; in TCRdb, only in-frame clones are kept and a portion is missing. The top ten hold approximately 10% of the sample, which has 90,000 to 100,000 clones, around 82% seen once. These data belong to a study of blood T cell repertoires in COVID-19. At the level of the study: Acute and convalescent COVID-19 samples came from the United States, Italy and Spain.

Trimming took off 1 base at V and 2 bases at J, with 10 bases between the two ends. The CDR3 totals 15 residues. The germline V gene encodes CDR1 SNHLY and CDR2 FYNNEI. This sequence originates from a man aged 65 to 85 with active or convalescent COVID-19. Sequencing was performed on peripheral blood. This chain links TRBV2 with TRBJ2-3; D is ambiguous. CDR3 bases: TGTGCCAGCAGTGAAGGGCTAGTCAACACAGATACGCAGTATTTT. Protein: CASSEGLVNTDTQYF.